Included here is one T cell receptor (beta chain) sequence, with context. This clone was observed once. Its antigen remains undetermined. Within one base of it there is no much larger clone, and no base qualities were kept. In the paper's terms, the time point label means: cells obtained before transplantation from donor or recipient. CD3+CD4+ and CD3+CD8+ populations were FACS-sorted from unstimulated pre-transplant donor and recipient cells taken from spleen or lymph nodes. This entry is derived from a study of graft-versus-host responses after intestinal transplantation (dated by TCRdb to 2020 to 2022). About the study as a whole: Multivisceral, liver-intestinal, or isolated intestinal transplants were received by the recipients. Donor T cell macrochimerism was defined as a peak of at least 4% donor T cells among recipient peripheral blood mononuclear cells. Rather than going through the commercial service, samples from three later patients were sequenced in-house on an Illumina MiSeq and processed with MiXCR. Every recipient was given anti-thymocyte globulin induction, followed by approximately three years of maintenance tacrolimus and steroids. After intestinal transplantation, graft-versus-host and host-versus-graft alloreactive T cell clones were followed in the graft, circulation and bone marrow using bulk TCR-beta CDR3 sequencing. To identify alloreactive clones, pre-transplant mixed lymphocyte reaction products were sequenced and compared with unstimulated pre-transplant donor and recipient T cells. Of the 20 to 30 intestinal transplant recipients enrolled in the cohort, one of whom was a retransplant, 3 patients without pretransplant specimens were excluded. Broader findings and caveats from the paper: Peak levels of circulating GvH clones were associated with declines in HvG clones early after transplant. High GvH to HvG T cell clonal ratios were observed in the allografts of patients with donor T cell macrochimerism. The conclusions were limited by the relatively low number and heterogeneity of the intestinal transplant patients. GvH clones were detected in recipient bone marrow, and some of these GvH clones were observed earlier in ileal mucosa or blood, consistent with an intestinal mucosal origin.

The method was the immunoSEQ multiplex PCR assay. For most patients, genomic DNA was isolated with the Qiagen DNeasy Blood and Tissue Kit and shipped frozen to Adaptive Biotechnologies for TCR sequencing. For most patients, genomic DNA was subjected to high-throughput TCR-beta CDR3 sequencing by Adaptive Biotechnologies. The study's own analysis went as follows. Adaptive's ImmunoSEQ software was the source of the TCR sequencing data for 15 to 20 patients, while a few other patients were processed with MiXCR and VDJtools. To correct CD4 versus CD8 sorting errors, any sequence found in both subsets at a frequency ratio below 5:1 was removed. CDR3 nucleotide sequences shared between donor and recipient were removed because the origin of such sequences could not be assigned. To be classed as alloreactive, a clone needed at least 2-fold expansion over unstimulated cells and a minimum CFSE-low frequency of 0.002% (template counts) or 0.001% (read counts). Mappable clones were those detected in sequenced pre-transplant spleen, lymph node, or MLR CFSE-low populations of the donor or recipient. The cumulative frequency of alloreactive clones was calculated as a percentage of all sequences, weighted by copy number. TCRdb took over this immuneACCESS table, retaining in-frame rearrangements with V and J assigned. Such tables are incomplete; in checked studies, under half of the missing clones stem from an unresolved V gene, and the remainder is unexplained. V and J calls and clone size follow that table, whereas D and trimming were derived from the DNA. Counted in this sample were roughly 110,000 clones; more than 80% of them appeared once. About 0.25% of the sample is taken by the ten largest.

The CDR3 has 15 amino acids, counting the end cysteine and phenylalanine. CDR3 DNA only is kept here, 45 bases in frame from base 1. The V and J ends are trimmed by 1 base and 9 bases, leaving 15 bases between them. For CDR1 and CDR2, the germline V gene lists SGHVS and FQNEAQ. The rearrangement joined TRBV7-8 to TRBJ2-2; no D gene call is confident. Sequencing was performed on unstimulated CD4+ T cells sorted from spleen or lymph node cells, taken before transplant. The clonotype comes from a human donor who was the organ donor for an intestinal transplant. The base sequence is TGTGCCAGCAGCTTAGAACTCTTGATCGTCAGGGAGCTGTTTTTT. Translated, this is CASSLELLIVRELFF.